The sequence of this TCR beta chain was determined in a study of early T cells in non-severe SARS-CoV-2 infection. Study at large: Sequenced bulk RNA came from whole blood that was unsorted, and chains were unpaired.

Individual cDNA molecules carried attached unique molecular identifiers. TCRdb recomputed calls from the 5' RACE reads with MiXCR, one row per CDR3 protein. The sample lists around 83,000 distinct CDR3 sequences, over 9.5% seen once, with roughly 8% in the top ten. Germline V gene data show CDR1 as MGHRA and CDR2 as YSYEKL. The CDR3 loop spans 14 amino acids. V was pared by 4 bases and J by 2 bases, with 5 bases of the junction left unmatched. This clonotype was counted many times. The receptor's source is an adult who was a healthcare worker with PCR-confirmed SARS-CoV-2 infection or an uninfected control (not recorded which). The source was whole blood, collected at baseline. This sequence joins TRBV4-1 and TRBJ2-7; 7 bases line up with TRBD1. CDR3 nucleotide sequence: TGCGCCAGCAGCCCCAGGGGGATTCCCTACGAGCAGTACTTC. It translates to CASSPRGIPYEQYF.